This T cell receptor beta chain derives from a study of response to subunit inactivated influenza vaccine (dated by TCRdb to 2016 to 2018). Notes on the research overall: Deep quantitative profiling of the T cell receptor repertoire was used in the study to follow responses to a trivalent subunit inactivated influenza vaccine.

The study at large found these results: The authors suggested that each seasonal influenza vaccination may recruit only a limited number of new T cells.

The library relied on RT-PCR. Instrument on record: Illumina HiSeq 2500. Through fastp at Q25 and MiXCR, TCRdb rebuilt clones from the public reads, retaining in-frame beta chains. Identical CDR3 proteins give one entry, which carries the most common genes and DNA. The sample yields hundreds of thousands of distinct CDR3 sequences; around 14% were counted once. Of the sample, roughly 11% is held by the ten largest clones. Trimming takes 2 bases from V and 6 bases from J, and the germline ends sit 10 bases apart. From a lookup of the germline V gene, CDR1 and CDR2 are SGHRS and YFSETQ. The CDR3, cysteine through phenylalanine, is 13 amino acids long. The read is trimmed to its CDR3 DNA, 39 bases read in frame from base 1. Regarding this clonotype: The target of this receptor is not known. Base qualities were left out, and no much larger clone turns up one base away.

Sequences were derived from PBMCs from blood, sampled roughly 13 days after vaccination. Here the chain combines TRBV5-1 and TRBJ2-3; the D gene is perhaps TRBD1, from 6 matching bases. The sequence derives from a man over 45 who received an inactivated influenza vaccine. Donor details come from another sample of the same person, matched by shared clones. The CDR3 region reads CASSLDQGDTQYF. The nucleotide sequence reads as follows: TGCGCCAGCAGCTTAGACCAGGGGGATACGCAGTATTTT.